The clone carrying this TCR beta chain was recorded only once. As originally analysed: Scientists estimated how many nucleated cells there were by amplifying reference gene primers. The protocol was immunoSEQ multiplex PCR, while the TCRdb copy is restricted to in-frame clones and leaves out a portion. V, J and clone size reflect that table, while D and trimming were determined from the DNA. The sample carries 80,000 to 130,000 clones, 90% to 95% recorded once. The sample comes from a study of blood T cell repertoires in COVID-19. Study-wide context: Spain, Italy and the United States supplied samples that represented acute and convalescent COVID-19. Nucleic acid was either cDNA or gDNA, and it came from T cells, B-cell-depleted T cells, or PBMCs.

This sequence was found in a man aged 55 to 70 with acute or convalescent COVID-19. Material: peripheral blood.

This CDR3 is CASTTQTGVYEQYF. CDR3 nucleotides: TGTGCCAGCACCACGCAGACAGGGGTCTACGAGCAGTACTTC. This chain links TRBV28 with TRBJ2-7, with 8 bases that match TRBD1. This CDR3 is 14 amino acids long. Trimming at V came to 7 bases and at J to 3 bases, leaving 8 bases not matched to a gene. The germline gives CDR1 MDHEN, CDR2 SYDVKM.